These 4 T cell receptor beta chains were sequenced from one sample in a study of T cells in Graves' hyperthyroidism and ophthalmopathy. TCR beta CDR3 sequences were amplified from RNA transcripts. The HTBI primer set drove a first-round RT-PCR of the TCR CDR3. TCRdb re-called the multiplex PCR reads through MiXCR, storing one row per CDR3 protein. The sample shows around 720,000 distinct CDR3 sequences, around 40% of them seen only once. What was sequenced was blood. All receptors derive from a woman aged 35 to 49 with Graves' hyperthyroidism.

This clonotype was recorded at least ten times. CDR3 loop: CASSQVVGDEQYF. CDR3 sequence (DNA): TGCGCCAGCAGCCAAGTCGTTGGGGACGAGCAGTACTTC. This rearrangement joins TRBV4-1 to TRBJ2-7, with D uncertain. This CDR3 comprises 13 residues. Germline CDR1 reads MGHRA; CDR2 reads YSYEKL. V dropped 1 base and J dropped 5 bases, with 9 bases sitting between them.

There are many counts of this clonotype. This sequence joins TRBV5-4 and TRBJ1-2, with D hard to call. The germline CDR1 and CDR2 sequences are SGHNT and YYREEE (reference sequence). The CDR3 extends over 16 amino acids. Deletions cut 5 bases from V and 4 bases from J, with 21 bases between. The CDR3 loop reads CASRPPGTDIFYGYTF. The CDR3 region has the DNA TGTGCCAGCAGACCACCCGGCACAGACATATTCTATGGCTACACCTTC.

This clonotype was counted at least ten times. The V and J genes are TRBV9 and TRBJ1-4; 7 bases are a match to TRBD1. Losses at the gene ends were 0 bases for V and 7 bases for J; bases not matched to a gene: 6. The germline V gene encodes CDR1 SGDLS and CDR2 YYNGEE. The CDR3 has 15 residues. CDR3 in DNA: TGTGCCAGCAGCGTAGGCGGGGCAGGGGGTGAAAAACTGTTTTTT. Its translation: CASSVGGAGGEKLFF.

The V and J genes are TRBV20-1 and TRBJ2-1, with TRBD2 matching 8 bases. This CDR3 is built from 14 residues. V shed 5 bases and J 10 bases; nucleotides not matched to a gene: 13. Germline CDR1 is DFQATT and CDR2 is SNEGSKA (reference sequence). The CDR3 reads CSAAPTAGVREQFF. CDR3 DNA sequence: TGCAGTGCTGCTCCGACAGCGGGAGTTCGAGAGCAGTTCTTC.